These 3 T cell receptor beta chains were all obtained from the same sample, sequenced in a study of human T cells and chemical hapten exposure. MiXCR, run by TCRdb on the RACE reads, gives a single entry per CDR3 protein. The table records roughly 82,000 distinct CDR3 sequences, 12% of them present only once. Time point described: patch test 1, 2 weeks after DPC sensitization. Treatment: therapeutic diphenylcyclopropenone sensitization with weekly scalp DPC. Material: whole blood, obtained in connection with sensitization to the hapten diphenylcyclopropenone (DPC). These receptors came from an older woman with alopecia areata. Some clones in this sample may be carry-over from other donors' samples.

This clonotype has a count of ten or more. The V and J genes are TRBV3-1 and TRBJ2-1; TRBD1 agrees at 10 bases. This CDR3 has 14 amino acids. Germline loops: CDR1 LGHDT, CDR2 YNNKEL (reference sequence). With V trimmed by 4 bases and J by 5 bases, 2 bases remained unmatched. In DNA, the CDR3 is TGTGCCAGCAGCCGGACAGGGGGTCACAATGAGCAGTTCTTC. Translating it yields CASSRTGGHNEQFF.

The V and J genes are TRBV29-1 and TRBJ1-1, with 8 bases identical to TRBD1. The CDR3 is made up of 13 amino acids. With V trimmed by 3 bases and J by 4 bases, 4 bases remained unmatched. Germline assignment: CDR1 SQVTM and CDR2 ANQGSEA. This CDR3 is CSVDRGLSTEAFF. The CDR3 bases are TGCAGCGTTGACAGGGGGCTGAGCACTGAAGCTTTCTTT.

This chain uses TRBV7-2 with TRBJ1-1, with D unresolved. Trimming cost V 2 bases and J 1 base, with 8 bases left between them. CDR1 is SGHTA, CDR2 FQGNSA, per germline. The CDR3 contains 14 residues. As DNA, the CDR3 is TGTGCCAGCAGCTTACACAGCCAGAACACTGAAGCTTTCTTT. This translates into CASSLHSQNTEAFF.